The 8 T cell receptor beta chains given below trace back to one sample, sequenced in a study of beta chain bispecific antibodies for T cell cancers. Either OKT3 anti-CD3 antibody or CD3/CD28 beads expanded T cells from blood mononuclear cells over roughly three days. No antigen has been identified for these receptors. From the 5' RACE reads, TCRdb called clonotypes with MiXCR, one entry per CDR3 protein. The data contain 20,000 or so distinct CDR3 sequences, approximately 2.4% of them singletons. Findings of the study overall: The leukemia cells, rather than normal T cells, gave most of the targeted TRBV signal.

The sequencing sample was made of healthy donor T cells cultured with leukemia cells. These receptors originate from a human donor in good health. Some clones in this sample may be carry-over from other donors' samples.

This clonotype has a count of ten or more. The chain combines TRBV4-1 with TRBJ1-1; unclear D gene. Trimming removed 3 bases at V and 4 bases at J, with 12 bases between. Germline-derived CDR1 and CDR2 are MGHRA and YSYEKL. The CDR3 has 14 amino acids. The CDR3 spells CASSQAALGTEAFF. CDR3 bases: TGCGCCAGCAGCCAGGCGGCGCTGGGCACTGAAGCTTTCTTT.

The rearrangement joins TRBV19 to TRBJ1-1; D remains unclear. The V end was cut by 1 base, the J end by 8 bases, with 23 bases between. This CDR3 spans 17 amino acids. Germline-derived CDR1 and CDR2 are LNHDA and SQIVND (reference sequence). As DNA, the CDR3 is TGTGCCAGTAGTATAGGAAACTCGGGAATCTTCTTGGGGGAAGCTTTCTTT. The encoded protein is CASSIGNSGIFLGEAFF.

This clonotype occurred many times. The V call is TRBV5-1, the J call TRBJ2-5; D tentatively reads TRBD1 or TRBD2 (6 bases each). With 2 bases removed from V and 4 bases from J, the gap between germline ends came to 12 bases. Looked up from germline, CDR1 is SGHRS and CDR2 is YFSETQ. CDR3 length: 14 amino acids. CDR3 sequence: CASSLEGGGETQYF. In nucleotides, the CDR3 is TGCGCCAGCAGCTTAGAGGGGGGTGGAGAGACCCAGTACTTC.

There are many counts of this clonotype. The genes are TRBV4-1 and TRBJ2-3; unclear D gene. CDR3 size: 16 residues. The germline V and J ends were trimmed by 4 bases and 0 bases, with 14 bases remaining between them. CDR1 and CDR2 from the germline V gene are MGHRA and YSYEKL. The CDR3 DNA follows: TGCGCCAGCAGCCCGACCCAGATAACTAGCACAGATACGCAGTATTTT. Translated: CASSPTQITSTDTQYF.

This clonotype was detected ten times or more. The chain uses TRBV5-1 and TRBJ1-4; the D is unclear. V lost 4 bases and J 5 bases, leaving 18 bases between the germline ends. This CDR3 has 16 residues. Germline CDR1 SGHRS, CDR2 YFSETQ. The CDR3 sequence is CASSIGSAGTNEKLFF. DNA for the CDR3: TGCGCCAGCAGCATTGGATCGGCAGGAACGAATGAAAAACTGTTTTTT.

The rearrangement joins TRBV20-1 to TRBJ2-7; weak D call: TRBD2 (6 bases). CDR3 length equals 17 residues. Germline CDR1 and CDR2: DFQATT and SNEGSKA (reference sequence). Trimming removed 0 bases at V and 2 bases at J, with 20 bases between. CDR3 protein: CSARDVNPGGDPYEQYF. CDR3 sequence (DNA): TGCAGTGCTAGAGACGTCAACCCAGGAGGGGATCCCTACGAGCAGTACTTC.

By frequency in the sample, this clonotype is medium-sized. The rearrangement links TRBV27 to TRBJ1-4; D ambiguous. Trimming left V 6 bases short and J 5 bases short, with 13 bases between. Germline V gene data show CDR1 as MNHEY and CDR2 as SMNVEV (reference sequence). The length of the CDR3 is 14 residues. In nucleotides, the CDR3 is TGTGCCAGCAGCCTAGATGTGGGGAATGAAAAACTGTTTTTT. Translated, it gives CASSLDVGNEKLFF.

This clonotype was counted at least ten times. The J gene is TRBJ2-7, the V gene TRBV20-1, with D possibly called TRBD1 or TRBD2 (5 bases each). The length of the CDR3 is 12 residues. Germline CDR1 DFQATT, CDR2 SNEGSKA (reference sequence). V was pared by 3 bases and J by 2 bases, with 8 bases between. CDR3 sequence reads: CSASRDPYEQYF. CDR3 DNA: TGCAGTGCTAGCCGGGACCCCTACGAGCAGTACTTC.